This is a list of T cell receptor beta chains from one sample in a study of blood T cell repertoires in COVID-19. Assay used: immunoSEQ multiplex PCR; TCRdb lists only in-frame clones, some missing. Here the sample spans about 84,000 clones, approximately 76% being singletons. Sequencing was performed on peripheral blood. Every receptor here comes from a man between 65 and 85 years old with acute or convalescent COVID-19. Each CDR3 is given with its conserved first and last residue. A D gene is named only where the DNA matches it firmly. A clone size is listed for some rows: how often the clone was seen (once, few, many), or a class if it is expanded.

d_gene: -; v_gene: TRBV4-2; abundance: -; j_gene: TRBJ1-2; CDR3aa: CASSQDEGRGGYTF; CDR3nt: TGTGCCAGCAGCCAAGATGAAGGTCGGGGTGGCTACACCTTC
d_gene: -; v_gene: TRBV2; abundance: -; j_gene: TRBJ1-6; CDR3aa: CASNFRGNSPLHF; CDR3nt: TGTGCCAGCAATTTCAGAGGGAACTCACCCCTCCACTTT
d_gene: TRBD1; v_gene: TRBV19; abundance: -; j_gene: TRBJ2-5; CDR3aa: CASSNRGVETQYF; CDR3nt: TGTGCCAGTAGTAACAGGGGTGTGGAGACCCAGTACTTC
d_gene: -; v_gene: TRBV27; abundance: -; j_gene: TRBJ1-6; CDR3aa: CASSLRQTYNSPLHF; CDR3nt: TGTGCCAGCAGTTTAAGACAGACTTATAATTCACCCCTCCACTTT
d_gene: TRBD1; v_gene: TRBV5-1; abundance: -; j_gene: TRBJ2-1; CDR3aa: CASSWGQGANEQFF; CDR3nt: TGCGCCAGCAGTTGGGGACAGGGGGCCAATGAGCAGTTCTTC
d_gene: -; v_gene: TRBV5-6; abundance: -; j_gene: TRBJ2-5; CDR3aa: CASSPRGLLETQYF; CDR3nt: TGTGCCAGCAGCCCCAGAGGCCTACTTGAGACCCAGTACTTC
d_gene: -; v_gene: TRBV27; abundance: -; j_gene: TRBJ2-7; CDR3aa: CASSHGQSHEQYF; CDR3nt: TGTGCCAGCAGCCACGGACAGTCCCACGAGCAGTACTTC
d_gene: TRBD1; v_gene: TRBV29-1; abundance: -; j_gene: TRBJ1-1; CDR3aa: CSVGQGNTEAFF; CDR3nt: TGCAGCGTCGGACAGGGGAACACTGAAGCTTTCTTT
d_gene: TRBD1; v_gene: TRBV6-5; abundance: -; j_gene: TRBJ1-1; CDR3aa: CASSYSDRGSEAFF; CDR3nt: TGTGCCAGCAGTTACTCCGACAGGGGCTCTGAAGCTTTCTTT
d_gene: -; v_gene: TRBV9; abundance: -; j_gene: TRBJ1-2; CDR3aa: CASSGGARPYTF; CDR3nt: TGTGCCAGCAGCGGTGGGGCACGACCGTACACCTTC
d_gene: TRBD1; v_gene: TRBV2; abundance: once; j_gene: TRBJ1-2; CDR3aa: CASSEQGDSYGYTF; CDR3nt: TGTGCCAGCAGTGAACAGGGGGATTCCTATGGCTACACCTTC
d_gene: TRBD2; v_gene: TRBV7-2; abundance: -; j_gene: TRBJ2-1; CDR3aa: CASSLVGSGGYNEQFF; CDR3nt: TGTGCCAGCAGCTTAGTGGGTAGCGGGGGTTACAATGAGCAGTTCTTC
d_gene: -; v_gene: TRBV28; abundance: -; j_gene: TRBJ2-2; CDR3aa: CASSRSASITGELFF; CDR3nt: TGTGCCAGCAGTCGCTCGGCTAGCATCACCGGGGAGCTGTTTTTT
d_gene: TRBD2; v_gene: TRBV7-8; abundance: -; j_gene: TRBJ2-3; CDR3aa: CASSLVASGTFATQYF; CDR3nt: TGTGCCAGCAGCTTAGTGGCTAGCGGGACGTTTGCTACGCAGTATTTT
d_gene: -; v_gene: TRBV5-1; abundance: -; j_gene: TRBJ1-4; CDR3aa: CASSPDSRNEKLFF; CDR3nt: TGCGCCAGCAGTCCGGACAGCCGGAATGAAAAACTGTTTTTT
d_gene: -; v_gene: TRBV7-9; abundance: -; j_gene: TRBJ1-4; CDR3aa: CASSLGQTFATNEKLFF; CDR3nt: TGTGCCAGCAGCCTCGGACAGACTTTTGCCACTAATGAAAAACTGTTTTTT
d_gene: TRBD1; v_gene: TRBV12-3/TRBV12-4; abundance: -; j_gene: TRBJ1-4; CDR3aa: CASSATGKKLFF; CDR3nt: TGTGCCAGCAGCGCGACAGGGAAAAAACTGTTTTTT
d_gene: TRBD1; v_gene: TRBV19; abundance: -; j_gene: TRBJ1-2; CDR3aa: CASSIRQGNNYGYTF; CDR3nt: TGTGCCAGTAGTATAAGACAGGGGAATAACTATGGCTACACCTTC
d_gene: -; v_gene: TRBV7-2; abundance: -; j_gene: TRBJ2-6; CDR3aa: CASSIIDRISSGANVLTF; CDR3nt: TGTGCCAGCAGTATAATTGACAGAATAAGCTCTGGGGCCAACGTCCTGACTTTC
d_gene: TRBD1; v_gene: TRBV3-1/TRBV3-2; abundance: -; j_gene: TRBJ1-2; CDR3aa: CASGTEGYGYTF; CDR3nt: TGTGCCAGCGGGACAGAGGGCTATGGCTACACCTTC
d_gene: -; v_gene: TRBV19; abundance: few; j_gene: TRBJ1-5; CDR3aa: CASSEQLDQPQHF; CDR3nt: TGTGCCAGTAGTGAACAGCTTGATCAGCCCCAGCATTTT
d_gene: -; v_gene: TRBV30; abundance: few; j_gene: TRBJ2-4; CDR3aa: CAWSLVGGIQYF; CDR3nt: TGTGCCTGGAGTTTAGTGGGGGGCATTCAGTACTTC
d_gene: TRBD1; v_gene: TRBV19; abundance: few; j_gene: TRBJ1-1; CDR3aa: CASSLGQGEDTEAFF; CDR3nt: TGTGCCAGTAGTTTAGGACAGGGCGAGGACACTGAAGCTTTCTTT
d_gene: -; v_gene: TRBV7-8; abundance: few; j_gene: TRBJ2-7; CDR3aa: CASSLSANRESYEQYF; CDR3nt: TGTGCCAGCAGCTTATCGGCGAACAGGGAATCCTACGAGCAGTACTTC
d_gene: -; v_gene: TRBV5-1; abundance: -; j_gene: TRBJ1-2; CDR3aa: CASSLASSGGYTF; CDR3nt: TGCGCCAGCAGCTTGGCCTCCTCCGGGGGCTACACCTTC
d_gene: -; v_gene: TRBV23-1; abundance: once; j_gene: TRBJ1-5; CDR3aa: CASSQSLRETNYQPQHF; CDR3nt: TGCGCCAGCAGTCAATCCCTTCGAGAGACTAATTATCAGCCCCAGCATTTT
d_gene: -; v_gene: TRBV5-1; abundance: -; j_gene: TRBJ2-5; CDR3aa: CASSLEGETQYF; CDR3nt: TGCGCCAGCAGCTTAGAGGGAGAGACCCAGTACTTC
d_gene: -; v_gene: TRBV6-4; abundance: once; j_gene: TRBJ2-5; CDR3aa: CASSNRQGETQYF; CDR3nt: TGTGCCAGCAGTAACCGGCAGGGAGAGACCCAGTACTTC
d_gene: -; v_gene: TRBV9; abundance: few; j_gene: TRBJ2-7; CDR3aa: CASSGSTGNRVQYF; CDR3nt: TGTGCCAGCAGCGGAAGCACAGGGAATCGGGTGCAGTACTTC
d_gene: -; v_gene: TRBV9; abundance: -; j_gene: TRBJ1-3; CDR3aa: CASGRFGNTIYF; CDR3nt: TGTGCCAGCGGGAGATTTGGAAACACCATATATTTT
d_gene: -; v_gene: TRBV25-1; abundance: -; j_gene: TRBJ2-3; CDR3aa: CASSIDRTFTDTQYF; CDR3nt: TGTGCCAGCAGTATCGACAGAACTTTCACAGATACGCAGTATTTT
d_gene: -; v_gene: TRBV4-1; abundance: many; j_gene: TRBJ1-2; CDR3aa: CASSHPRSLGYTF; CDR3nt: TGCGCCAGCAGCCATCCCAGGTCGCTAGGCTACACCTTC
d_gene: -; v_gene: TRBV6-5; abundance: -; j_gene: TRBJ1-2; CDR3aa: CASSPDYRQDSYTF; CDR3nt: TGTGCCAGCAGTCCAGATTACAGGCAGGATAGCTACACCTTC
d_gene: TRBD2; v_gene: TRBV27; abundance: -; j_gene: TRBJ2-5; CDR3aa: CASSLGEGLGETQYF; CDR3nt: TGTGCCAGCAGTTTAGGGGAGGGGCTGGGCGAGACCCAGTACTTC
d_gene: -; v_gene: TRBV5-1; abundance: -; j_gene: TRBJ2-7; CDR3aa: CASSLVQGRGEQYF; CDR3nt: TGCGCCAGCAGCTTGGTCCAGGGGAGAGGCGAGCAGTACTTC
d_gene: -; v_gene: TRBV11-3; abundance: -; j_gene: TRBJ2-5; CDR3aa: CASSLESREETQYF; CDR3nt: TGTGCCAGCAGCTTAGAATCCAGGGAAGAGACCCAGTACTTC
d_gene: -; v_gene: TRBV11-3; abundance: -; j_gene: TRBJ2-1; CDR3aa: CASSLFLYNEQFF; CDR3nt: TGTGCCAGCAGCCTTTTCCTATACAATGAGCAGTTCTTC
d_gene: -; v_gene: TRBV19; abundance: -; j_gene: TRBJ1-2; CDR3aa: CASSMTTAVNYGYTF; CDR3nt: TGTGCCAGTAGTATGACTACGGCGGTGAACTATGGCTACACCTTC
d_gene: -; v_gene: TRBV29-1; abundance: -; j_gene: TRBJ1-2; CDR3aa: CSVEEGRGLGGYTF; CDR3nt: TGCAGCGTTGAAGAGGGCAGGGGATTGGGGGGCTACACCTTC
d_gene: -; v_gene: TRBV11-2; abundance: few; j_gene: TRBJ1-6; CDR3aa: CASSLLNSPLHF; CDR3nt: TGTGCCAGCAGCTTACTGAATTCACCCCTCCACTTT
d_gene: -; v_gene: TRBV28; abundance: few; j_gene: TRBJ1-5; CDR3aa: CASSYAGIQPQHF; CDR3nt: TGTGCCAGCAGTTACGCCGGGATTCAGCCCCAGCATTTT
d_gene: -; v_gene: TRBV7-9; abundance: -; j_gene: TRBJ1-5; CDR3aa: CASSWGGANSNQPQHF; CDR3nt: TGTGCCAGCAGCTGGGGAGGGGCTAATAGCAATCAGCCCCAGCATTTT
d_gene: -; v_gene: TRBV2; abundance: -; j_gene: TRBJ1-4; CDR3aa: CASSWGELGKLFF; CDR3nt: TGTGCCAGCAGTTGGGGGGAACTGGGGAAACTGTTTTTT
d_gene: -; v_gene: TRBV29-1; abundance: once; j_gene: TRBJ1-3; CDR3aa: CSVRQVIGDTIYF; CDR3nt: TGCAGCGTCAGACAGGTGATAGGTGACACCATATATTTT
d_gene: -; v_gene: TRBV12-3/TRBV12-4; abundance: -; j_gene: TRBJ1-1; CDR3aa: CASSLRGSAFF; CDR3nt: TGTGCCAGCAGTTTAAGGGGGAGCGCTTTCTTT
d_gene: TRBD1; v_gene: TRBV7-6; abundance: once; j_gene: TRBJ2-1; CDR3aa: CASSITGTAFSSYNEQFF; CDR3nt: TGTGCCAGCAGCATTACCGGGACAGCTTTTAGCTCCTACAATGAGCAGTTCTTC
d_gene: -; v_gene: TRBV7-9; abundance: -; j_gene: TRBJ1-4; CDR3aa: CASSPGSTNEKLFF; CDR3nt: TGTGCCAGCAGTCCAGGGTCAACTAATGAAAAACTGTTTTTT
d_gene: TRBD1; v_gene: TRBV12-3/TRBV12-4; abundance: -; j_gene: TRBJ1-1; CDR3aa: CASQTGKNTEAFF; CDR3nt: TGTGCCAGCCAGACAGGGAAGAACACTGAAGCTTTCTTT
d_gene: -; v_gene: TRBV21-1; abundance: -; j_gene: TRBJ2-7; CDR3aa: CAPEEGSNEQYF; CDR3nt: TGTGCCCCAGAGGAGGGAAGCAACGAGCAGTACTTC
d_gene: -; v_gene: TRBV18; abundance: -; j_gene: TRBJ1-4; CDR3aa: CASSHTGLDEKLFF; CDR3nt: TGTGCCAGCTCACACACAGGGCTGGATGAAAAACTGTTTTTT
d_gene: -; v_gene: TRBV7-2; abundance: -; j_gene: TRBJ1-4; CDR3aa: CASSPRDIGEKLFF; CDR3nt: TGTGCCAGCAGCCCCCGGGACATTGGAGAAAAACTGTTTTTT
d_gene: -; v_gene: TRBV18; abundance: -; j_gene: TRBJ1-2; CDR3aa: CASSEREGSGYTF; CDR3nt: TGTGCCAGCTCAGAAAGGGAGGGGTCTGGCTACACCTTC
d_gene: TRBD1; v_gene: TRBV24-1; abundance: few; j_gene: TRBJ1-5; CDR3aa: CATSGDSRRSNQPQHF; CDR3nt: TGTGCCACCAGCGGGGACAGCCGGCGGAGCAATCAGCCCCAGCATTTT
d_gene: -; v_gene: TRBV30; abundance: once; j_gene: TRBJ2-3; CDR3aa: CAWSLGGSTDTQYF; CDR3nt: TGTGCCTGGAGTCTCGGGGGAAGCACAGATACGCAGTATTTT
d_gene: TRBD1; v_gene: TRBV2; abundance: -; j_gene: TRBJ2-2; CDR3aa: CASSIRTGGIAGELFF; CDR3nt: TGTGCCAGCAGTATTCGGACAGGGGGCATTGCCGGGGAGCTGTTTTTT
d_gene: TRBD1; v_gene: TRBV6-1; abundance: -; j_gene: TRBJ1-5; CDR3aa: CASSDRQGGGQPQHF; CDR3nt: TGTGCCAGCAGTGACCGACAGGGTGGGGGTCAGCCCCAGCATTTT
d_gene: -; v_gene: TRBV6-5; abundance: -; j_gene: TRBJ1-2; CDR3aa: CASSPTGNGDYGYTF; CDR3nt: TGTGCCAGCAGTCCAACAGGGAACGGGGACTATGGCTACACCTTC
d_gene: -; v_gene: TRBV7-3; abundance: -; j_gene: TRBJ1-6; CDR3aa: CASSLYRSNSPLHF; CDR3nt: TGTGCCAGCAGCTTATACAGATCGAATTCACCCCTCCACTTT
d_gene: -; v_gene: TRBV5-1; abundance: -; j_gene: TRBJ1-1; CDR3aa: CASSLSRMNTEAFF; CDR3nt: TGCGCCAGCAGCTTGTCCAGGATGAACACTGAAGCTTTCTTT
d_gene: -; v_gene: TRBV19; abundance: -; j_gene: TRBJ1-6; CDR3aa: CASHQRLTQGNGSPLHF; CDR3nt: TGTGCCAGTCATCAACGACTAACACAGGGCAACGGTTCACCCCTCCACTTT